This entry features one T cell receptor (beta chain) sequence. Its antigen is unknown. Per-nucleotide qualities are absent, and no much larger clonotype sits a single base away. Sequencing took place on an Illumina NovaSeq 6000. cDNA libraries for TCRalpha and TCRbeta were prepared by 5'RACE using constant-segment primers, with sample barcodes and unique molecular identifiers added. Trizol reagent was used to extract RNA from every sample. Library amplification was performed in two PCR steps, and a second sample barcode and Illumina TruSeq adapters were introduced in the second step. The libraries were sequenced on an Illumina NovaSeq using 2 x 150 bp paired-end reads. Under the source paper's analysis protocol: With migec v1.2.7, reads were demultiplexed and then collapsed into UMI-guided consensus sequences. Using mixcr v2.1.11, UMI consensuses were aligned to TRA and TRB V and J templates and then assembled into clonotypes. A clonotype was counted as expanded or contracted only if both edgeR and NoisET called the change significant, with noise models trained on biological replicates. edgeR calls used a false discovery rate-adjusted p below 0.01 and a log2 fold-change threshold of 1. As an exploratory analysis of dynamics, max-normalized trajectories of the 1000 most abundant clonotypes were examined by PCA with hierarchical clustering. Separately sequenced CD4+ and CD8+ repertoires were used to assign a CD4 or CD8 phenotype to each responding clone. Through fastp at Q25 and MiXCR, TCRdb rebuilt clones from the public reads, retaining in-frame beta chains. Rows with one shared CDR3 protein collapse into an entry with the most common genes and DNA. The V and J calls, along with clone size, are taken from TCRdb and not from the paper's own processing. For this sample there are 350,000 to 500,000 distinct CDR3 sequences; about 20% appear just once. About 8.1% of the sample belongs to the ten largest clones.

V is trimmed back by 2 bases and J by 0 bases, and the junction contains 6 bases that no gene match accounts for. CDR3 length: 17 amino acids, cysteine to phenylalanine. Only the CDR3 DNA stays, 51 bases, in frame from base 1. Looking up the germline V gene (reference sequence) yields CDR1 LNHNV and CDR2 YYDKDF. The sample originates from a study of T-cell memory formation after mild COVID-19 (dated by TCRdb to the early 2020s). About the study as a whole: TCR sequence clusters from the two donors were largely donor specific. Longitudinal TCRalpha and TCRbeta repertoire sequencing tracked T-cell clones expanding and contracting after mild COVID-19 in two donors. The cohort comprised two young, previously healthy adult volunteers, one female and one male. The study at large found these results: Clones contracting from day 15 to 85 had balanced CD4/CD8 phenotypes, while a second wave expanding from day 15 to 37 was biased towards CD4+. Contracting CD4+ clones were located mainly in the CM and EM memory subsets, whereas CD8+ clones were found to be enriched in EMRA. Whether the second-wave clones peaking on day 37 were SARS-CoV-2 specific was not confirmed. Only a couple of mild cases were covered in the study, and larger cohorts including severe cases with pre-infection samples were considered necessary. Some responding clones were detected in pre-infection memory, suggesting pre-existing cross-reactive memory T cells joined the SARS-CoV-2 response.

PBMCs were isolated by Ficoll-Paque density gradient centrifugation. This TCR came from an adult woman who had mild COVID-19 (a few samples of this study predate the infection). The sample titles of this study are shuffled in the database, so cell type and time point are left out; the donor was told from shared clones. Sequenced sample: PBMCs or a T cell subset sorted from them (not recorded which). The chain uses TRBV15 and TRBJ2-1; the junction holds 8 bases that match TRBD1. The DNA reads TGTGCCACCAGCAGACCGGGACAGGCAAGCTCCTACAATGAGCAGTTCTTC. Its protein reads: CATSRPGQASSYNEQFF.